This TCR beta chain was identified in a study of early T cells in non-severe SARS-CoV-2 infection. Across the study: Sequencing of unsorted whole blood was done on bulk RNA, leaving chains unpaired.

This clonotype was recorded many times. Unique molecular identifiers were added to individual cDNA molecules. TCRdb re-called the 5' RACE reads through MiXCR, storing one row per CDR3 protein. The table records 25,000 to 35,000 distinct CDR3 sequences, around 5.7% of them present only once. V shed 2 bases and J shed 8 bases, with 13 bases lying between them. This CDR3 has 14 residues. Germline V gene lookup returns CDR1 LGHNT and CDR2 FRNRAP. The rearrangement links TRBV12-5 to TRBJ2-1; D ambiguous. Sequenced: whole blood. The clonotype was recovered from an adult who was a healthcare worker with PCR-confirmed SARS-CoV-2 infection or an uninfected control (not recorded which). The CDR3 DNA reads TGTGCTAGTGGTTTGAGGGCAGTTTCGGATGAGCAGTTCTTC. Translating it yields CASGLRAVSDEQFF.